A single sample is the source of the 14 T cell receptor beta chains below, sequenced in a study of blood T cell repertoires in COVID-19 (dated by TCRdb to between 2020 and 2021). Library generation was performed with the immunoSEQ multiplex PCR assay. This is the immuneACCESS table as TCRdb keeps it, with only in-frame sequences that have V and J called. A part of the clones is gone; compared with another copy, unresolved V genes explain less than half, and the rest is unexplained. A total of 200,000 to 250,000 clones appear in this sample, roughly 84% of them only once. In total, the top ten clones hold approximately 2% of the sample. Sequenced input: peripheral blood. The receptors here all came from a woman aged 40 to 50 who had recovered from COVID-19.

This clone was seen a single time. The rearrangement joins TRBV3-1 (or the pseudogene TRBV3-2) to TRBJ1-1; no firm D call. Germline V CDR1 and CDR2: LGHDT, YNNKEL (reference sequence). CDR3 length: 14 amino acids. Trimming removed 4 bases from V and 1 base from J, with 10 bases in between. Written as DNA, the CDR3 is TGTGCCAGCAGCCGTGTTTCAGGGAACACTGAAGCTTTCTTT. Translated: CASSRVSGNTEAFF.

The gene calls are TRBV28 and TRBJ1-4, with unresolved D. CDR1 and CDR2 (germline): MDHEN, SYDVKM. There are 14 residues in the CDR3. The V end lost 7 bases, the J end lost 6 bases, and 15 bases lay between the germline ends. In DNA, the CDR3 is TGTGCCAGCAAGCTAAACGGGGTTTATGAAAAACTGTTTTTT. Protein sequence: CASKLNGVYEKLFF.

CDR3 nucleotides: TGTGCCAGCGCATACAGGGGTGGAAACACCATATATTTT. Its protein is CASAYRGGNTIYF. V usage is TRBV3-1 (or the pseudogene TRBV3-2) and J usage is TRBJ1-3, with 7 bases that match TRBD1. Germline V lookup: CDR1 LGHDT, CDR2 YNNKEL (reference sequence). CDR3 length: 13 residues. The V and J ends lost 8 bases and 3 bases, in that order; junction bases with no gene match: 4.

A single count supports this clone. V gene TRBV7-3 combines with J gene TRBJ2-1, with 11 bases aligning to TRBD2. J lost 7 bases, V lost 2 bases, and 7 bases had no gene match. Germline CDR1 is SGHTA and CDR2 is FQGTGA. The CDR3 totals 16 residues. The CDR3 coding sequence is TGTGCCAGCAGCTTAGGGGCTAGCGGGAGGAGGAATGAGCAGTTCTTC. It translates to CASSLGASGRRNEQFF.

The chain couples TRBV7-8 to TRBJ2-7; 12 nucleotides match TRBD2. Germline V gene lookup returns CDR1 SGHVS and CDR2 FQNEAQ. This CDR3 is built from 16 residues. V gave up 5 bases and J gave up 1 base; unmatched junction bases: 6. CDR3 sequence reads: CASSGAGTSGSYEQYF. In DNA form, the CDR3 reads TGTGCCAGCAGCGGGGCCGGGACTAGCGGGTCCTACGAGCAGTACTTC. The full variable domain, its missing parts supplied by reference TRBV7-8 and TRBJ2-7, is GAGVSQSPRYKVAKRGQDVALRCDPISGHVSLFWYQQALGQGPEFLTYFQNEAQLDKSGLPSDRFFAERPEGSVSTLKIQRTQQEDSAVYLCASSGAGTSGSYEQYFGPGTRLTVT.

The CDR3 sequence is CASSQFLEGGTSTDTQYF. The CDR3 nucleotides are TGTGCCAGCAGCCAATTTCTTGAGGGAGGGACTAGCACAGATACGCAGTATTTT. The genes are TRBV3-1 (or the pseudogene TRBV3-2) and TRBJ2-3; TRBD2 matches 7 bases. Germline V gives CDR1 LGHDT, CDR2 YNNKEL (reference sequence). The junction had 11 bases not matched to a gene; V was cut back by 2 bases and J by 0 bases. CDR3 length equals 18 residues.

The chain uses TRBV5-6 and TRBJ1-1; weak D call: TRBD1 (5 bases). CDR3 length: 16 amino acids. Germline V gene lookup returns CDR1 SGHDT and CDR2 YYEEEE. V was shortened by 0 bases and J by 2 bases, with 14 bases between the two germline ends. In DNA form, the CDR3 reads TGTGCCAGCAGCTTGGCCTGGGGAGGGGTAAACACTGAAGCTTTCTTT. It codes for CASSLAWGGVNTEAFF. The full variable domain, completed using reference TRBV5-6 and TRBJ1-1, is DAGVTQSPTHLIKTRGQQVTLRCSPKSGHDTVSWYQQALGQGPQFIFQYYEEEERQRGNFPDRFSGHQFPNYSSELNVNALLLGDSALYLCASSLAWGGVNTEAFFGQGTRLTVV.

The V gene is TRBV19, the J gene TRBJ1-4, with 7 bases fitting TRBD1. The CDR3 totals 16 residues. J lost 3 bases, V lost 1 base, and 5 bases had no gene match. In germline, CDR1 is LNHDA, CDR2 SQIVND (reference sequence). CDR3 in DNA: TGTGCCAGTAGTATAGCTACAGGGGTGGCTAATGAAAAACTGTTTTTT. Translated: CASSIATGVANEKLFF.

This chain joins TRBV12-3 or TRBV12-4 and TRBJ1-2, with a possible D match to TRBD1 (5 bases). This CDR3 comprises 13 residues. Trimming stripped 8 bases from V and 4 bases from J, with 14 bases between. CDR3 bases: TGTGCCAGCCTCAGGGATTTTCCCTATGGCTACACCTTC. It encodes CASLRDFPYGYTF.

This chain links TRBV7-2 with TRBJ2-1, with D maybe TRBD1 (7 bases). The CDR3 is made up of 13 amino acids. V gave up 6 bases and J gave up 6 bases, with 12 bases separating them. Germline V CDR1 and CDR2: SGHTA, FQGNSA. The CDR3 here is CASRAGGGNEQFF. The CDR3 DNA sequence: TGTGCCAGCAGGGCAGGGGGAGGCAATGAGCAGTTCTTC.

The chain links TRBV6-2 or TRBV6-3 to TRBJ2-6, with 9 bases fitting TRBD1. CDR1 MNHEY and CDR2 SVGEGT come from the germline V gene. Trimming cost V 6 bases and J 4 bases; bases outside gene matches: 16. The length of the CDR3 is 19 residues. This CDR3 is CASSSRGTGNLLGANVLTF. In DNA form, the CDR3 reads TGTGCCAGCAGCTCGAGAGGGACAGGGAATTTGCTCGGGGCCAACGTCCTGACTTTC.

The genes are TRBV5-1 and TRBJ2-5; TRBD2 agrees at 8 bases. Germline V gene sequence: CDR1 SGHRS, CDR2 YFSETQ. The CDR3 sequence is 16 residues long. Trimming took 4 bases from V and 7 from J; bases not matched to a gene: 15. CDR3 residues: CASSDARTSGSPTQYF. The DNA for the CDR3 is TGCGCCAGCAGCGACGCTAGGACCAGCGGGAGTCCGACCCAGTACTTC.

This clone was seen a single time. The CDR3 nucleotides read TGTGCCTTTGGGGGGGGGTGGTTGAAGAACACTGAAGCTTTCTTT. Encoded protein: CAFGGGWLKNTEAFF. The gene calls are TRBV30 and TRBJ1-1; possibly TRBD1 for D (5 bases). Trimming shortened V by 7 bases and J by 1 base, and 19 bases separated the two germline ends. The CDR3 consists of 15 residues. CDR1 GTSNPN and CDR2 SVGIG come from the germline V gene (reference sequence).

The chain recombines TRBV19 with TRBJ2-3; D possibly corresponds to TRBD2 (6 bases). Trimming took off 3 bases at V and 5 bases at J, with 15 bases between the two ends. Germline CDR1 is LNHDA and CDR2 is SQIVND (reference sequence). The CDR3 has 15 amino acids. Written as DNA, the CDR3 is TGTGCCAGTAGTATTTTTGCGGGGTTGGTAGATACGCAGTATTTT. The encoded protein is CASSIFAGLVDTQYF.